This T cell receptor (beta chain) was documented in a study of T-cell reconstitution after alpha-beta-depleted transplantation in children. This clonotype was counted at least ten times. Preparing the TCRbeta library involved the use of unique molecular identifiers. From the PCR reads, TCRdb called clonotypes with MiXCR, one entry per CDR3 protein. The sample includes some 240,000 distinct CDR3 sequences, 9.7% seen only once; the top ten take 5% to 6%. Germline CDR1 reads DFQATT; CDR2 reads SNEGSKA (reference sequence). J was trimmed by 5 bases and V by 0 bases; bases with no gene match: 6. This CDR3 has 14 amino acids.

The material sequenced was PBMCs from the stem cell graft donor, taken from the stem cell graft. The genes are TRBV20-1 and TRBJ2-5, with 7 bases lining up with TRBD1. The TCR comes from a human donor who donated a stem cell graft to a child with SCID. Here the CDR3 reads CSAREGQRLETQYF. The CDR3 nucleotides are TGCAGTGCTAGAGAGGGACAGCGGCTGGAGACCCAGTACTTC.